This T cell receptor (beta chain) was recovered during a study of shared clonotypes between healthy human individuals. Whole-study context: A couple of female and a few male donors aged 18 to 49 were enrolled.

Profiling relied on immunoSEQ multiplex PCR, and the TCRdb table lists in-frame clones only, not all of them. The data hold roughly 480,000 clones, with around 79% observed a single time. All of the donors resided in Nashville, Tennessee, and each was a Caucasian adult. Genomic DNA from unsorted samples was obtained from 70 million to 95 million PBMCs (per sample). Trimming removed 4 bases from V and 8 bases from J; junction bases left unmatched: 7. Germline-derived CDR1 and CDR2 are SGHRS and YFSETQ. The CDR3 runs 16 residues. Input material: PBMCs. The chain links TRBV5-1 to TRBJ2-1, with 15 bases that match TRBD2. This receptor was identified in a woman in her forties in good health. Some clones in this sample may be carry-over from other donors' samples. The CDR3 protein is CASSTGLAGGGDEQFF. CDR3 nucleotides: TGCGCCAGCAGCACGGGACTAGCGGGAGGCGGGGATGAGCAGTTCTTC.